These 26 T cell receptor beta chains were sequenced from one sample in a study of T cell repertoires in cytomegalovirus infection. Each CDR3 protein is one row after TCRdb ran MiXCR on the reads. The data contain 130,000 or so distinct CDR3 sequences, 5.5% to 8% of them singletons. The sequencing sample was made of PBMCs. All receptors derive from a human donor in good health (CMV status not recorded). Some clones in this sample may be carry-over from other donors' samples.

This clonotype was counted ten times or more. The chain carries TRBV7-2 and TRBJ2-3, with 10 positions matching TRBD2. The V segment lost 1 base and the J segment 8 bases; nucleotides outside the gene matches: 3. This CDR3 has 14 amino acids. CDR1 and CDR2 (germline): SGHTA, FQGNSA. CDR3 region: CASSLGASGGTQYF. The DNA for the CDR3 is TGTGCCAGCAGCTTAGGAGCTAGCGGGGGTACGCAGTATTTT.

The chain recombines TRBV29-1 with TRBJ2-3; 11 bases match TRBD2. V lost 4 bases and J lost 1; bases outside the gene matches: 1. Germline V gives CDR1 SQVTM, CDR2 ANQGSEA. The CDR3 is 14 residues long. The CDR3 sequence: CSVAGLAGTDTQYF. The CDR3 DNA follows: TGCAGCGTTGCGGGACTAGCGGGCACAGATACGCAGTATTTT.

This clonotype turned up a few times. V and J are TRBV2 and TRBJ1-5, with D possibly TRBD1 on 6 matching bases. CDR3 length: 14 residues. V was trimmed by 8 bases and J by 1 base, leaving 12 bases between them. CDR1 and CDR2 (germline): SNHLY, FYNNEI. The CDR3 DNA is TGTGCCAGCGGGGCCGACAGGAGCAATCAGCCCCAGCATTTT. Encoded protein: CASGADRSNQPQHF.

In this sample, this clonotype turned up many times. CDR3 loop: CASSPAGKPQHF. Written as DNA, the CDR3 is TGTGCCAGCAGCCCCGCGGGGAAGCCCCAGCATTTT. The genes are TRBV7-2 and TRBJ1-5; D unresolved. CDR1 is SGHTA and CDR2 is FQGNSA in the germline V gene. CDR3 length: 12 amino acids. The V end lost 5 bases, the J end lost 8 bases, and 10 bases lay between the germline ends.

This clonotype has more than one count but fewer than ten. The genes are TRBV15 and TRBJ1-5; no clear D. Germline V CDR1 and CDR2: LNHNV, YYDKDF (reference sequence). There are 13 residues in the CDR3. V was pared by 0 bases and J by 7 bases, with 7 bases between. The CDR3 spells CATSRDLVQPQHF. CDR3 coding DNA: TGTGCCACCAGCAGAGATTTGGTACAGCCCCAGCATTTT.

This chain connects TRBV19 to TRBJ2-1, with 8 bases matching TRBD2. The CDR3 extends over 14 amino acids. Trimming cost V 9 bases and J 4 bases; bases outside gene matches: 8. The germline V gene has CDR1 LNHDA and CDR2 SQIVND (reference sequence). The CDR3 is CASTPAGGYNEQFF. CDR3 in DNA: TGTGCCAGCACCCCCGCGGGGGGATACAATGAGCAGTTCTTC.

This clonotype was seen many times. V gene TRBV7-2 combines with J gene TRBJ2-2, with 7 nucleotides matching TRBD2. After removal of 7 bases from V and 0 bases from J, the junction contained 5 bases not matched to a gene. CDR3 size: 15 residues. CDR1 SGHTA and CDR2 FQGNSA come from the germline V gene. This CDR3 is CASNPSGANTGELFF. The CDR3 DNA is TGTGCCAGCAATCCTAGCGGTGCGAACACCGGGGAGCTGTTTTTT.

This clonotype has at least ten counts. The genes are TRBV19 and TRBJ1-1; 11 bases fit TRBD1. The germline V gene has CDR1 LNHDA and CDR2 SQIVND (reference sequence). The CDR3 is 15 residues long. V lost 5 bases to trimming and J lost 6 bases; unmatched junction nucleotides: 8. Written as DNA, the CDR3 is TGTGCCAGTAGTCCCAGGACAGGGGGCCAGGCTGAAGCTTTCTTT. It specifies CASSPRTGGQAEAFF.

The chain is built from TRBV7-9 and TRBJ2-1, with a tentative D call TRBD2 (5 bases). The CDR3 extends over 15 amino acids. The ends were cut back, 5 bases at V and 6 bases at J, with 17 bases in the middle. Germline CDR1 and CDR2: SEHNR and FQNEAQ (reference sequence). Here the CDR3 DNA reads TGTGCCAGCAGCGGAGGCAGGTCTGTCGGCAATGAGCAGTTCTTC. It encodes CASSGGRSVGNEQFF.

This clonotype was detected many times. The genes are TRBV7-2 and TRBJ2-3; D ambiguous. Between the trimmed V and J ends, which lost 2 bases and 2 bases, there was a span of 17 bases. The CDR3 extends over 17 amino acids. The germline CDR1 and CDR2 sequences are SGHTA and FQGNSA. CDR3 in DNA: TGTGCCAGCAGCTTAAGTTCCTGGGGAAAGAACACAGATACGCAGTATTTT. Translation: CASSLSSWGKNTDTQYF.

This clonotype came up many times. This chain uses TRBV7-2 with TRBJ1-1; a possible D gene is TRBD1 (5 bases). The CDR3 extends over 16 amino acids. Germline assignment: CDR1 SGHTA and CDR2 FQGNSA. Trimming removed 5 bases from V and 5 bases from J, with 21 bases in between. The CDR3 nucleotides are TGTGCCAGCAGCCCCGGGGGGGGGTCTCGAGGAACTGAAGCTTTCTTT. Protein: CASSPGGGSRGTEAFF.

This clonotype showed up many times. The chain combines TRBV7-8 with TRBJ2-7; 7 nucleotides align to TRBD1. Trimming cost V 3 bases and J 7 bases; bases outside gene matches: 12. Germline V gene lookup returns CDR1 SGHVS and CDR2 FQNEAQ. The CDR3 has 15 amino acids. CDR3: CASSLPGQPAREQYF. The CDR3 DNA reads as TGTGCCAGCAGCTTGCCGGGACAGCCGGCGAGGGAGCAGTACTTC.

In this sample, this clonotype turned up a few times. This rearrangement joins TRBV5-4 to TRBJ1-1, with D tentatively TRBD1 (6 bases). Germline V gene data show CDR1 as SGHNT and CDR2 as YYREEE (reference sequence). The V gene lost 1 base and the J gene lost 4 bases, with 14 bases spanning the gap. The CDR3 sequence is 15 residues long. CDR3 in DNA: TGTGCCAGCAGCTTGCAGGGGCAGTGGGGCACTGAAGCTTTCTTT. Encoded protein: CASSLQGQWGTEAFF.

This clonotype was seen many times. The rearrangement joins TRBV7-2 to TRBJ2-1, with 9 bases matching TRBD1. Germline-derived CDR1 and CDR2 are SGHTA and FQGNSA. The CDR3 loop spans 14 amino acids. With 5 bases clipped from V and 5 bases from J, the junction kept 4 bases outside the gene matches. CDR3 in DNA: TGTGCCAGCAGCCCGACAGGGGGGCACAATGAGCAGTTCTTC. Translated, it gives CASSPTGGHNEQFF.

In its sample, this clonotype was seen many times. The chain carries TRBV7-2 and TRBJ2-2; D gene ambiguous. V lost 2 bases to trimming and J lost 0 bases, with 4 bases between them. The CDR3 contains 14 residues. CDR1 and CDR2 (germline): SGHTA, FQGNSA. The CDR3 loop reads CASSLQSNTGELFF. CDR3 in DNA: TGTGCCAGCAGCTTACAATCGAACACCGGGGAGCTGTTTTTT.

This clonotype was seen repeatedly, ten times or more. J is TRBJ1-3 and V is TRBV7-2; D is uncertain. There are 16 residues in the CDR3. Germline V gene sequence: CDR1 SGHTA, CDR2 FQGNSA. V was clipped by 1 base and J by 0 bases, with 10 bases between them. The CDR3 DNA is TGTGCCAGCAGCTTAGTTCCACAAAGCTCTGGAAACACCATATATTTT. This codes for CASSLVPQSSGNTIYF.

This clonotype came up a few times. The V call is TRBV14, the J call TRBJ2-7; 8 nucleotides agree with TRBD1. Germline V lookup: CDR1 SGHDN, CDR2 FVKESK. The CDR3 spans 17 residues. Germline trimming cut 1 base from V and 6 bases from J; bases unmatched to any gene: 14. CDR3 in DNA: TGTGCCAGCAGCCAAGTATGGACAGGGTTCGGGACCGGCGAGCAGTACTTC. Translated: CASSQVWTGFGTGEQYF.

This clonotype was recorded at least ten times. The chain couples TRBV10-3 to TRBJ2-7; D gene unclear. Germline CDR1 reads ENHRY; CDR2 reads SYGVKD. The CDR3 has 12 residues. Trimming took off 10 bases at V and 0 bases at J, with 10 bases between the two ends. CDR3 amino acids: CATRNSSYEQYF. DNA of the CDR3: TGTGCCACCCGTAACAGCTCCTACGAGCAGTACTTC.

Many counts were recorded for this clonotype. The chain employs TRBV11-1 and TRBJ1-1, with 10 nucleotides matching TRBD1. Germline CDR1 SGHAT, CDR2 FQDESV (reference sequence). The J segment lost 4 bases and the V segment lost 3 bases, leaving 17 bases of the junction unmatched. The CDR3 is made up of 19 amino acids. CDR3 nucleotides: TGTGCCAGCAGCTTTAGGGGAGTCCCGGGACAGGGGACGAGCACTGAAGCTTTCTTT. This translates into CASSFRGVPGQGTSTEAFF.

The chain has TRBV20-1 and TRBJ2-3; 16 bases agree with TRBD2. Germline loops: CDR1 DFQATT, CDR2 SNEGSKA (reference sequence). With 4 bases clipped from V and 5 bases from J, the junction kept 9 bases outside the gene matches. This CDR3 region has 17 residues. The CDR3 here is CSATGTSGGEWEDTQYF. The CDR3 DNA is TGCAGTGCTACCGGGACTAGCGGGGGGGAATGGGAAGATACGCAGTATTTT.

This clonotype was detected many times. V and J are TRBV2 and TRBJ1-4; the D is unclear. Germline-derived CDR1 and CDR2 are SNHLY and FYNNEI. The ends were cut back, 3 bases at V and 5 bases at J, with 13 bases in the middle. The CDR3 runs to 15 residues. The CDR3 DNA follows: TGTGCCAGCAGTGATTTGGCCCAATCGAATGAAAAACTGTTTTTT. Its protein is CASSDLAQSNEKLFF.

This clonotype has just a few counts. The chain links TRBV6-2 or TRBV6-3 to TRBJ1-1; 9 bases match TRBD1. With V trimmed by 6 bases and J by 4 bases, 3 bases remained unmatched. CDR1 is MNHEY and CDR2 is SVGEGT in the germline V gene. The CDR3 length is 13 residues. CDR3 nucleotides: TGTGCCAGCAGGTCGACAGGGGGCACTGAAGCTTTCTTT. This encodes CASRSTGGTEAFF.

This chain links TRBV28 with TRBJ2-7, with a weak D call TRBD1 (5 bases). The CDR3 is 14 residues long. CDR1 is MDHEN and CDR2 is SYDVKM in the germline V gene. Trimming left V 3 bases short and J 4 bases short, with 13 bases between. CDR3 nucleotide sequence: TGTGCCAGCAGTTTCCCCGGACACCCTTACGAGCAGTACTTC. Translating gives CASSFPGHPYEQYF.

This clonotype showed up many times. The chain has TRBV4-1 and TRBJ1-5, with D possibly TRBD1 on 5 matching bases. V lost 1 base and J 5 bases, leaving 18 bases between the germline ends. The CDR3 length is 17 residues. Germline-derived CDR1 and CDR2 are MGHRA and YSYEKL. This chain's CDR3 is CASSQGDGRSAYQPQHF. CDR3 DNA: TGCGCCAGCAGCCAAGGGGACGGACGCAGCGCCTATCAGCCCCAGCATTTT.

This clonotype was found many times. The V call is TRBV28, the J call TRBJ1-5; 9 bases align to TRBD1. The CDR3 runs to 18 residues. V was pared by 6 bases and J by 1 base, with 13 bases of the junction left unmatched. In germline, CDR1 is MDHEN, CDR2 SYDVKM. Written as DNA, the CDR3 is TGTGCCAGCAGCGGGGCGAGGGAGGGACAGGGAAGCAATCAGCCCCAGCATTTT. Encoded protein: CASSGAREGQGSNQPQHF.

This clonotype has ten or more counts. This sequence joins TRBV28 and TRBJ2-7; D remains unclear. The CDR3 has 11 residues. Germline V lookup: CDR1 MDHEN, CDR2 SYDVKM. V dropped 8 bases and J dropped 4 bases, with 9 bases sitting between them. In DNA, the CDR3 is TGTGCCAGCCACAGCGTTTACGAGCAGTACTTC. As protein: CASHSVYEQYF.